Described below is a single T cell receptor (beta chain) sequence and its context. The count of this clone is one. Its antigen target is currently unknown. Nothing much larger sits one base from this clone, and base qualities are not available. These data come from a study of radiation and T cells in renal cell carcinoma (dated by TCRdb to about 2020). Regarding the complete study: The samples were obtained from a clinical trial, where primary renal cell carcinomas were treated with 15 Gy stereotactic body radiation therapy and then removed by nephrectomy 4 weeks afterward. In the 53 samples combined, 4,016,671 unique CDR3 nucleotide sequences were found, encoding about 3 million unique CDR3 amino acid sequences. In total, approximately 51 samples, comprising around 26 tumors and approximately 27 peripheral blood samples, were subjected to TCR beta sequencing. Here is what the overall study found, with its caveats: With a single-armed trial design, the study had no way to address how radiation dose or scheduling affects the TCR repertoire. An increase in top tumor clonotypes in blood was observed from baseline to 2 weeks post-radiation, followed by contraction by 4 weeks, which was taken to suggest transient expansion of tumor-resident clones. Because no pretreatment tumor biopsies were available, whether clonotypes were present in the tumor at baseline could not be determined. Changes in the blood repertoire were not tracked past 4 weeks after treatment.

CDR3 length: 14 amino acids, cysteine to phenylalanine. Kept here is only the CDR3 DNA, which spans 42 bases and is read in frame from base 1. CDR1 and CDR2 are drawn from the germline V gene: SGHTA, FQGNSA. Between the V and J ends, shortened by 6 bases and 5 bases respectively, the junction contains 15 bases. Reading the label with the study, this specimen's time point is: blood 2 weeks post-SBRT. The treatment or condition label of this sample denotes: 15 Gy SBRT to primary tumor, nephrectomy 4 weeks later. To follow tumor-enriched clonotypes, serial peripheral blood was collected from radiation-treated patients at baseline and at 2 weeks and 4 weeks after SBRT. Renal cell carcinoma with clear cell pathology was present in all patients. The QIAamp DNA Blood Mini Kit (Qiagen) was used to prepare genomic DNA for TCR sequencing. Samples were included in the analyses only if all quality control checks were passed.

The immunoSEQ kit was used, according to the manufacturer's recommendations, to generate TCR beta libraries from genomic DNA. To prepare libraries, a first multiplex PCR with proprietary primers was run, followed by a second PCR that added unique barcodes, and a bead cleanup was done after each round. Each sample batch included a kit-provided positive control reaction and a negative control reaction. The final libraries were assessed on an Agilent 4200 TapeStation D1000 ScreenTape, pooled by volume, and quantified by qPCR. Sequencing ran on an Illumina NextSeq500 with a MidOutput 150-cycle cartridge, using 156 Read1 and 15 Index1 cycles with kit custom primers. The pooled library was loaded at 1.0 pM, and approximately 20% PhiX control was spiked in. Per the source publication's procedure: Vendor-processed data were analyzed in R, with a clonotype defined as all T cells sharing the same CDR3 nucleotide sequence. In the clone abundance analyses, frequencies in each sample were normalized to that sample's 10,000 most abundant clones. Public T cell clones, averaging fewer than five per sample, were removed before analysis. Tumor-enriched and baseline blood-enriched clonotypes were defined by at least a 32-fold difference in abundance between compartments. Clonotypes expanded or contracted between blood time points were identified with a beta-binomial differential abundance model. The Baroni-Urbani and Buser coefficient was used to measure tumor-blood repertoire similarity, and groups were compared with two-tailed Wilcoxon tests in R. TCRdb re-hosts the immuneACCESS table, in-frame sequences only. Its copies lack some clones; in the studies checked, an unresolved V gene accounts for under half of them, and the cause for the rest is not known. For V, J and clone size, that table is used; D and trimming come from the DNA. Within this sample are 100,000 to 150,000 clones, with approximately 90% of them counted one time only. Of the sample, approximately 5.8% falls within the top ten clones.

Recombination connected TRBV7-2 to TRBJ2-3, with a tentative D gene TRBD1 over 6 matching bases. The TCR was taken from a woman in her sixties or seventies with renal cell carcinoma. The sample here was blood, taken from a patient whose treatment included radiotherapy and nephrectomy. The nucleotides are TGTGCCAGCAGACAACCCGGGACACAAGATACGCAGTATTTT. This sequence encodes CASRQPGTQDTQYF.